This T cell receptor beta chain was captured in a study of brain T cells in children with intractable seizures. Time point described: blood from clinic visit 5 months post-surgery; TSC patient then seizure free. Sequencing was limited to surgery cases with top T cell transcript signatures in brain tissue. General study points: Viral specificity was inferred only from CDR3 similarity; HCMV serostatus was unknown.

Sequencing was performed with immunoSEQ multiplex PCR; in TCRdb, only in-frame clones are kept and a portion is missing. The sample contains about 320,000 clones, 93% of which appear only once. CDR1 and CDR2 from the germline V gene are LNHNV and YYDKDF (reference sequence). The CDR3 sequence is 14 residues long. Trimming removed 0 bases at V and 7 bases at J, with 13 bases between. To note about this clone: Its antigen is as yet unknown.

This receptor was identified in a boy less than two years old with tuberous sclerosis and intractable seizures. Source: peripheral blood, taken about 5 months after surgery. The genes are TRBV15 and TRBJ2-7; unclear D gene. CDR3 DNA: TGTGCCACCAGCAGAGAGGCGATCCCGAGGGAGCAGTACTTC. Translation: CATSREAIPREQYF.